This T cell receptor beta chain was recorded in a study of Ad26.COV2.S vaccination and SARS-CoV-2 variants. Study-level findings and limits: Total responses of T cells may have been underestimated by the analyses of TCR breadth and depth.

In the case of this clone: Its antigen is unidentified.

The table came from immunoSEQ multiplex PCR; TCRdb's copy has only in-frame clones and leaves some out. The repertoire holds approximately 350,000 clones, with roughly 80% as singletons. Treatment denoted: 19 received Ad26.COV2.S at low or high dose, single or two shots; 5 received placebo; per-sample allocation not given. Collection of the samples took place on day 63 after the first injection of vaccine or placebo. Germline CDR1 reads SNHLY; CDR2 reads FYNNEI. The CDR3 contains 14 residues. V gave up 2 bases and J gave up 9 bases, with 13 bases separating them. The chain is built from TRBV2 and TRBJ2-2; D is possibly TRBD2 (5 bases). The material sequenced was peripheral blood, taken in a trial of Ad26.COV2.S vaccine versus placebo. The receptor was derived from a person between 18 and 65 years old who received the Ad26.COV2.S COVID-19 vaccine or a placebo. The CDR3 reads CASSEPGEHRELFF. As DNA, the CDR3 is TGTGCCAGCAGTGAACCCGGGGAACACCGGGAGCTGTTTTTT.